What follows describes a single T cell receptor beta chain. Each of the TCR libraries took roughly 4,000 ng of total RNA. TCRdb re-called the 5' RACE reads; every CDR3 protein appears as one record, without DNA. The table lists 300,000 to 450,000 distinct CDR3 sequences. Germline CDR1 is MNHNS and CDR2 is SASEGT. This CDR3 is 15 amino acids long. Blood samples measuring approximately 2.4 ml were taken per donor. The sample comes from a study of monozygotic twins with inflammatory bowel disease. The clonotype comes from a human donor with ulcerative colitis or Crohn's disease, or a healthy co-twin of an affected twin (not recorded which). Sequencing used blood. The chain couples TRBV6-1 to TRBJ1-1. The CDR3 loop is CASSTLKAMNTEAFF.